Listed here are 18 T cell receptor beta chains from one sample, sequenced in a study of neurological immune-mediated disorders. TCRdb passed the 5' RACE reads through MiXCR, listing each CDR3 protein once. The sample lists roughly 46,000 distinct CDR3 sequences; under 2% were seen once. What was sequenced was PBMCs. The receptors stem from a woman in her 40s with multiple sclerosis.

This clonotype was counted ten times or more. The chain combines TRBV20-1 with TRBJ2-3, with D possibly matching TRBD2 (6 bases). Germline CDR1 and CDR2: DFQATT and SNEGSKA (reference sequence). CDR3 length: 16 residues. V gave up 5 bases and J gave up 2 bases, with 20 bases separating them. The CDR3, as DNA: TGCAGTGCTGCCAACCCGATGGGGGGACCCACAGATACGCAGTATTTT. It encodes CSAANPMGGPTDTQYF.

This clonotype has at least ten counts. This chain joins TRBV6-5 and TRBJ1-2; 7 bases agree with TRBD1. The CDR3 covers 15 residues. Germline assignment: CDR1 MNHEY and CDR2 SVGAGI. J lost 4 bases, V lost 6 bases, and 11 bases had no gene match. The DNA for the CDR3 is TGTGCCAGCAGAACCACGTGGACAGGACTCTATGGCTACACCTTC. Translating it yields CASRTTWTGLYGYTF.

This clonotype came up many times. The rearrangement uses TRBV20-1 and TRBJ2-7; 9 bases align to TRBD2. The CDR3 sequence is 12 residues long. In germline, CDR1 is DFQATT, CDR2 SNEGSKA (reference sequence). Unmatched junction bases numbered 8, after V lost 7 bases and J lost 7 bases. The CDR3 nucleotides read TGCAGTGTAAGCGGCGGGGGGGATGAGCAGTACTTC. Its translation is CSVSGGGDEQYF.

In this sample, this clonotype turned up many times. J is TRBJ2-3 and V is TRBV20-1; 11 bases are shared with TRBD2. The CDR3 loop spans 15 amino acids. The ends lost 5 bases at V and 4 bases at J; junction bases unmatched: 8. The germline gives CDR1 DFQATT, CDR2 SNEGSKA (reference sequence). CDR3 in DNA: TGCAGTGCTGTATCTAGCGGGGGGATCGCAGATACGCAGTATTTT. Translation gives CSAVSSGGIADTQYF.

This clonotype was detected many times. The chain is built from TRBV5-1 and TRBJ2-3; no firm D call. The V gene lost 6 bases and the J gene lost 0 bases, with 11 bases spanning the gap. CDR3 length: 14 residues. Germline V CDR1 and CDR2: SGHRS, YFSETQ. The CDR3 sequence is CASTQALSTDTQYF. CDR3 nucleotides: TGCGCCAGCACCCAAGCGTTGAGCACAGATACGCAGTATTTT.

This clonotype has a count of ten or more. V is TRBV10-3 and J is TRBJ1-2, with D unclear. CDR1 and CDR2 (germline): ENHRY, SYGVKD. This CDR3 has 15 residues. V lost 2 bases to trimming and J lost 6 bases, with 16 bases between them. CDR3 protein: CAISEGYGGSNGYTF. The CDR3 DNA follows: TGTGCCATCAGTGAGGGTTACGGAGGGTCCAATGGCTACACCTTC.

This clonotype was seen ten or more times. The chain employs TRBV2 and TRBJ1-1; D not certain. V lost 7 bases and J 0 bases, leaving 9 bases between the germline ends. The CDR3 loop spans 13 amino acids. Germline V gene data show CDR1 as SNHLY and CDR2 as FYNNEI. The CDR3 DNA sequence: TGTGCCAGCACCGCGGATATGAACACTGAAGCTTTCTTT. Translating gives CASTADMNTEAFF. Based on the CDR3 plus reference TRBV2 and TRBJ1-1, the full variable domain is EPEVTQTPSHQVTQMGQEVILRCVPISNHLYFYWYRQILGQKVEFLVSFYNNEISEKSEIFDDQFSVERPDGSNFTLKIRSTKLEDSAMYFCASTADMNTEAFFGQGTRLTVV.

This clonotype was counted at least ten times. The chain uses TRBV6-2 or TRBV6-3 and TRBJ2-3, with TRBD1 matching 7 bases. CDR1 is MNHEY and CDR2 is SVGEGT in the germline V gene. Trimming at V came to 8 bases and at J to 6 bases, leaving 17 bases not matched to a gene. The CDR3 is 16 residues long. DNA for the CDR3: TGTGCCAGCGAGGGGGCGGACTCGATGGGTGCGGATACGCAGTATTTT. Its protein is CASEGADSMGADTQYF.

At least ten counts were recorded for this clonotype. This rearrangement joins TRBV20-1 to TRBJ2-7, with a tentative D call TRBD2 (6 bases). Germline CDR1 is DFQATT and CDR2 is SNEGSKA (reference sequence). This CDR3 spans 11 amino acids. Trimming took off 6 bases at V and 2 bases at J, with 8 bases between the two ends. The CDR3 sequence is CSAAGTYEQYF. Here the CDR3 DNA reads TGCAGTGCGGCGGGAACCTACGAGCAGTACTTC.

The chain is built from TRBV5-1 and TRBJ1-1; no firm D call. The CDR3 is made up of 14 amino acids. Trimming pared 5 bases from V and 0 bases from J, leaving 11 bases between. Germline V gene sequence: CDR1 SGHRS, CDR2 YFSETQ. CDR3 nucleotide sequence: TGCGCCAGCAGTTCAGTGCCGATGAACACTGAAGCTTTCTTT. Protein product: CASSSVPMNTEAFF.

Note on this clonotype: A much larger clone differs from this one at a single base, so this may be a read error. Because the CDR3 is missing its conserved closing phenylalanine or tryptophan, this is likely a read error. The chain links TRBV18 to TRBJ2-7, with TRBD2 matching 7 bases. V lost 6 bases and J lost 0; bases outside the gene matches: 11. Germline V gives CDR1 KGHSH, CDR2 LQKENI. This CDR3 spans 16 amino acids. DNA for the CDR3: TGTGCCAGCTCGCCCTTGACTAGCTCGCTCTCCTACGAGCAGTACATC. This encodes CASSPLTSSLSYEQYI.

This clonotype was seen many times. This chain joins TRBV12-3 or TRBV12-4 and TRBJ1-5, with D possibly being TRBD1 (5 bases). The CDR3 has 13 amino acids. Trimming removed 5 bases from V and 7 bases from J, with 12 bases in between. CDR3 coding DNA: TGTGCCAGCAGTCTTGGGGCAAGGCAGCCCCAGCATTTT. It codes for CASSLGARQPQHF.

This clonotype has a count of ten or more. The CDR3 protein is CASSSTTYEQYF. Written as DNA, the CDR3 is TGTGCCAGCAGTTCCACTACCTACGAGCAGTACTTC. The rearrangement uses TRBV6-6 and TRBJ2-7, with D unresolved. The CDR3 is 12 amino acids. V lost 4 bases to trimming and J lost 2 bases, with 6 bases between them. The germline V gene has CDR1 MNHNY and CDR2 SVGAGI (reference sequence).

This clonotype was detected ten times or more. The chain links TRBV5-6 to TRBJ2-7; D is perhaps TRBD1 or TRBD2 (5 bases each). Trimming stripped 2 bases from V and 2 bases from J, with 11 bases between. This CDR3 spans 14 amino acids. The germline CDR1 and CDR2 sequences are SGHDT and YYEEEE. As DNA, the CDR3 is TGTGCCAGCAGCTTTGGGACCGTCCCCTACGAGCAGTACTTC. Its translation: CASSFGTVPYEQYF.

This clonotype occurred many times. The chain has TRBV12-3 or TRBV12-4 and TRBJ2-6; D remains unclear. Trimming cost V 7 bases and J 8 bases, with 15 bases left between them. The CDR3 runs 14 residues. CDR3 nucleotides: TGTGCCAGCAACTCAAATAGGGAACCCAACGTCCTGACTTTC. Translated: CASNSNREPNVLTF.

This clonotype was observed at least ten times. CDR3 sequence reads: CASRNGQGDGNTIYF. DNA for the CDR3: TGTGCCAGCAGGAACGGACAGGGGGATGGAAACACCATATATTTT. V and J are TRBV6-6 and TRBJ1-3; TRBD1 aligns across 10 bases. CDR3 length: 15 residues. Trimming removed 6 bases from V and 3 bases from J; junction bases left unmatched: 5. Germline-derived CDR1 and CDR2 are MNHNY and SVGAGI (reference sequence).

This clonotype was picked up many times. V gene TRBV5-1 combines with J gene TRBJ1-1; D is unclear. CDR3 size: 14 residues. The germline CDR1 and CDR2 sequences are SGHRS and YFSETQ. V lost 4 bases and J 3 bases, leaving 13 bases between the germline ends. The CDR3 sequence is CASSRTVGYTEAFF. CDR3 nucleotides: TGCGCCAGCAGCCGGACGGTGGGATACACTGAAGCTTTCTTT.

This clonotype was seen at least ten times. This chain links TRBV11-2 with TRBJ2-2; perhaps D is TRBD1 or TRBD2 (5 bases each). V was clipped by 0 bases and J by 7 bases, with 9 bases between them. This CDR3 has 14 amino acids. The V gene's germline CDR1 is SGHAT and CDR2 FQNNGV. CDR3 nucleotide sequence: TGTGCCAGCAGCTTAGACAGGGCGGGCGGGGAGCTGTTTTTT. The encoded protein is CASSLDRAGGELFF.